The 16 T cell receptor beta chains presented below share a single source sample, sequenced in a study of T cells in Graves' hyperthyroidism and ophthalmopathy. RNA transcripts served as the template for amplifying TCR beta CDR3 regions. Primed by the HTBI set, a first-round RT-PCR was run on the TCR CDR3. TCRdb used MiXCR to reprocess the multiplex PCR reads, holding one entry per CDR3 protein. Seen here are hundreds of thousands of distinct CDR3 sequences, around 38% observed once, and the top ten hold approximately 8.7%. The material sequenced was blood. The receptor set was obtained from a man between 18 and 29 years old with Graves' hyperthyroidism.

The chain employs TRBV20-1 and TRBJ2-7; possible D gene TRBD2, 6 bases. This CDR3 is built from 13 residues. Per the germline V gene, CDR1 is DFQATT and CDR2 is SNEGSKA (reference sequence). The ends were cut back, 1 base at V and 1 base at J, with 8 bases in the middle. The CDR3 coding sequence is TGCAGTGCTAGAGGGGACTGGTCCTACGAGCAGTACTTC. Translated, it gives CSARGDWSYEQYF.

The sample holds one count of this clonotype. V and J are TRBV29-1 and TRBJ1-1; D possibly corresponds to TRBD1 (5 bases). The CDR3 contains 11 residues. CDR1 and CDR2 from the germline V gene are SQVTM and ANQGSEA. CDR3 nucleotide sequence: TGCGCCAGCTGGGGGGAGGGAGAAGCTTTCTTT. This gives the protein CASWGEGEAFF.

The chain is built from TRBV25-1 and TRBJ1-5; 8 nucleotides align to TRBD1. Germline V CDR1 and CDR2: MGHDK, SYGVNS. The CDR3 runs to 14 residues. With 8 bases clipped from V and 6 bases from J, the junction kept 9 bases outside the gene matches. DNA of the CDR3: TGTGCCAGCGGAGGGACAGGCCCCAGTCAGCCCCAGCATTTT. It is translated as CASGGTGPSQPQHF.

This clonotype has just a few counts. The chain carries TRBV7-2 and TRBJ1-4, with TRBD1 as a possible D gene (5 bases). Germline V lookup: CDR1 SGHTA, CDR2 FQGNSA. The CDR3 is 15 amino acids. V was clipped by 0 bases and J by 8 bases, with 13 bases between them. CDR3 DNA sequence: TGTGCCAGCAGCTTAGCTGGGGGATTCGGCGAAAAACTGTTTTTT. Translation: CASSLAGGFGEKLFF.

The chain's CDR3 is CASSNRGDGQPQHF. In nucleotides, the CDR3 is TGTGCCAGCAGTAACAGGGGAGATGGTCAGCCCCAGCATTTT. The chain joins TRBV6-6 to TRBJ1-5, with 7 bases that match TRBD1. CDR3 length: 14 amino acids. In germline, CDR1 is MNHNY, CDR2 SVGAGI (reference sequence). Trimming took 5 bases from V and 6 from J; bases not matched to a gene: 7.

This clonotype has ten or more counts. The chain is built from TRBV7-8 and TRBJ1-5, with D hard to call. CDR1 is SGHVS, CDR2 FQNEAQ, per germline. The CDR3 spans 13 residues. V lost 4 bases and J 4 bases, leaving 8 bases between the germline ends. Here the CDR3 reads CASSSTWNQPQHF. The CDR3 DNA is TGTGCCAGCAGCTCCACATGGAATCAGCCCCAGCATTTT.

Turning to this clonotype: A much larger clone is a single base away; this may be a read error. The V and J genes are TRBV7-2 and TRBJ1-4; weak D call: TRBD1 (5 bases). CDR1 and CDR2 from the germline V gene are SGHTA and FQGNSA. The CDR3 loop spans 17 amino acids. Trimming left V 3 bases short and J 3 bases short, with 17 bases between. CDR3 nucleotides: TGTGCCAGCAGCTTTTACCTCGCGTGGGGCTCTAATGAAAAACTGTTTTTT. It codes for CASSFYLAWGSNEKLFF.

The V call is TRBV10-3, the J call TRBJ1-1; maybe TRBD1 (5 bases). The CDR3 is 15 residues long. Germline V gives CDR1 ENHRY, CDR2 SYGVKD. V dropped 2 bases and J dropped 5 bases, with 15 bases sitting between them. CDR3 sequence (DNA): TGTGCCATCAGTGAGGCGGGTTCGGGGGATACTGAAGCTTTCTTT. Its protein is CAISEAGSGDTEAFF.

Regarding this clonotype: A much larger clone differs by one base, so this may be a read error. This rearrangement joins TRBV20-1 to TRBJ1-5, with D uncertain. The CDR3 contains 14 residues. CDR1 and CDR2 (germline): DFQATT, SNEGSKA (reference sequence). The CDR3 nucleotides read TGCAGTGTTAGAGAAATGGCTAGCAATCAGCCCCAGCATTTT. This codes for CSVREMASNQPQHF.

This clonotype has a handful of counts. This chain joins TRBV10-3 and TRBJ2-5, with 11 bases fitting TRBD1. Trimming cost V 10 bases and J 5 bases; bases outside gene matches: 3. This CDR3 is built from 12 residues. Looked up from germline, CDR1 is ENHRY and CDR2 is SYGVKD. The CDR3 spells CATGTGGETQYF. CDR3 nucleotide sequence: TGTGCCACCGGGACAGGGGGGGAGACCCAGTACTTC.

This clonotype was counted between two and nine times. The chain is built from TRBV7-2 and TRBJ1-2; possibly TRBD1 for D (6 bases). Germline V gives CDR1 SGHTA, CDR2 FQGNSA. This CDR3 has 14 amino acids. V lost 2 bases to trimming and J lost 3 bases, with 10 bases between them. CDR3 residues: CASSLSPGDYGYTF. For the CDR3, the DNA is TGTGCCAGCAGCTTATCTCCAGGGGACTATGGCTACACCTTC.

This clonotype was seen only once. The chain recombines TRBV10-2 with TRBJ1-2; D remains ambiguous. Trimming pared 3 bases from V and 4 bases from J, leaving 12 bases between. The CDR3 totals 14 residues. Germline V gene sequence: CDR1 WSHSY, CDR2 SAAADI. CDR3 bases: TGCGCCAGCAGTGACAGCCCACTTCGCTATGGCTACACCTTC. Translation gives CASSDSPLRYGYTF.

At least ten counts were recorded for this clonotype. The DNA of the CDR3 is TGTGCCACCAGCAGCGGTCTTACAGGGTCCGAGCAGTACTTC. Amino acid sequence: CATSSGLTGSEQYF. V gene TRBV15 combines with J gene TRBJ2-7, with D perhaps matching TRBD1 (6 bases). The CDR3 spans 14 residues. The V end was cut by 3 bases, the J end by 6 bases, with 15 bases between. The germline V gene encodes CDR1 LNHNV and CDR2 YYDKDF (reference sequence).

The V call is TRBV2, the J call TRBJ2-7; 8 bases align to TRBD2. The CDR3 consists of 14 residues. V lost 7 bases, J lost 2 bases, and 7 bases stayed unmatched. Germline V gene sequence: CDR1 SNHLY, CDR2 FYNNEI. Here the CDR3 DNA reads TGTGCCAGCAAAAGAGCGGGGGAAACCTACGAGCAGTACTTC. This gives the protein CASKRAGETYEQYF.

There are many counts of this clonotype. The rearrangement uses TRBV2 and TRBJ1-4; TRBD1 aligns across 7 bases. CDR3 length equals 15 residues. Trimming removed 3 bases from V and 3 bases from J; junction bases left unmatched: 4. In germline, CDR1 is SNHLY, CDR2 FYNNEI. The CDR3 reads CASSDHRGPNEKLFF. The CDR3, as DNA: TGTGCCAGCAGTGACCACAGGGGTCCTAATGAAAAACTGTTTTTT.

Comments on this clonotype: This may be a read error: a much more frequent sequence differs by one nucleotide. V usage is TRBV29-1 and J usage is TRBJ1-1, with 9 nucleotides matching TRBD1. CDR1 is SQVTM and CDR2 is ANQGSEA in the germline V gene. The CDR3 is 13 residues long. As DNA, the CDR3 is TGCAGCGCAAGACAGGGGGGCGACACTGAAGCTTCCTTT. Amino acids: CSARQGGDTEASF. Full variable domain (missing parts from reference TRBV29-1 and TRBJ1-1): SAVISQKPSRDICQRGTSLTIQCQVDSQVTMMFWYRQQPGQSLTLIATANQGSEATYESGFVIDKFPISRPNLTFSTLTVSNMSPEDSSIYLCSARQGGDTEASFGQGTRLTVV.